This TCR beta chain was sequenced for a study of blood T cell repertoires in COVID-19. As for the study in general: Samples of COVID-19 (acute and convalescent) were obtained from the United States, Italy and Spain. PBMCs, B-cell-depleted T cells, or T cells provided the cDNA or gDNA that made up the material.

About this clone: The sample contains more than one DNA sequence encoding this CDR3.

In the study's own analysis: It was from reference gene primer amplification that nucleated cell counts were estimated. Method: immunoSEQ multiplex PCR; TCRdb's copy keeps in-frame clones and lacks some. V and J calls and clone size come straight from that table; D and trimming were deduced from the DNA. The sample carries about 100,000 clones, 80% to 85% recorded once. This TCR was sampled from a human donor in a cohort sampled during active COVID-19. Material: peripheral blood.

CDR3 protein: CASSPDRNQPQHF. DNA for the CDR3: TGTGCCAGCTCACCGGACAGAAATCAGCCCCAGCATTTT. V usage is TRBV18 and J usage is TRBJ1-5, with D perhaps matching TRBD1 (6 bases). V lost 3 bases and J 4 bases, leaving 7 bases between the germline ends. The V gene's germline CDR1 is KGHSH and CDR2 LQKENI. This CDR3 is 13 amino acids long.